This T cell receptor beta chain was sequenced for a study of cytomegalovirus exposure and HLA in healthy donors. This clone has a handful of counts. Its antigen is not identified. The study ran its PCR with 60 Vbeta and 13 Jbeta primers. Assay: immunoSEQ multiplex PCR; the TCRdb copy retains only in-frame clones and omits some. The table has under 150,000 clones, around 77% seen once. Germline V gene data show CDR1 as SNHLY and CDR2 as FYNNEI. This CDR3 region has 14 residues. Trimming took off 0 bases at V and 8 bases at J, with 11 bases between the two ends. Study-wide findings and caveats: What a later analysis reportedly showed was that an Asian-associated ancestry cluster had fewer N-insertions than the roughly 720-donor mean. An analysis that came later showed most CMV-associated TCR beta chains appearing HLA-restricted. It has been reported that TCR beta sequences accurately predicted the HLA-A and HLA-B alleles of most subjects.

This TCR derives from a woman in her twenties or thirties in good health and CMV-seropositive. Sequenced input: PBMCs. The V call is TRBV2, the J call TRBJ2-1; no definite D call. CDR3 sequence: CASSEALVRDEQFF. DNA of the CDR3: TGTGCCAGCAGTGAAGCGCTTGTGAGAGATGAGCAGTTCTTC.